A single sample gave rise to the 28 T cell receptor beta chains below, sequenced in a study of blood T cell repertoires in COVID-19. Method: immunoSEQ multiplex PCR; TCRdb's copy keeps in-frame clones and lacks some. Of about 150,000 clones listed, roughly nine tenths are singletons. The sample comprised peripheral blood. These receptors were obtained from a woman aged 60 to 75 with active COVID-19.

The V call is TRBV9, the J call TRBJ2-3; 11 positions match TRBD2. Germline-derived CDR1 and CDR2 are SGDLS and YYNGEE. CDR3 length: 17 amino acids. Germline trimming cut 0 bases from V and 0 bases from J; bases unmatched to any gene: 3. The CDR3 DNA is TGTGCCAGCAGCGTAGGGGTAGCGGGAGGGAGCACAGATACGCAGTATTTT. Its protein product is CASSVGVAGGSTDTQYF.

The chain is built from TRBV7-2 and TRBJ1-6, with unresolved D. V lost 1 base and J lost 9, with 10 bases in between. CDR3 length equals 14 residues. The germline V gene has CDR1 SGHTA and CDR2 FQGNSA. CDR3 protein: CASSLVSDSSPLHF. The CDR3 DNA follows: TGTGCCAGCAGCTTAGTATCTGATAGTTCACCCCTCCACTTT. Using reference TRBV7-2 and TRBJ1-6 for the parts outside the CDR3, the full variable domain is GAGVSQSPSNKVTEKGKDVELRCDPISGHTALYWYRQSLGQGLEFLIYFQGNSAPDKSGLPSDRFSAERTGGSVSTLTIQRTQQEDSAVYLCASSLVSDSSPLHFGNGTRLTVT.

The J gene is TRBJ2-2, the V gene TRBV7-3; no clear D gene. Trimming removed 5 bases at V and 4 bases at J, with 14 bases between. This CDR3 contains 15 residues. Germline V CDR1 and CDR2: SGHTA, FQGTGA. The DNA of the CDR3 is TGTGCCAGCAGCAACGCACCGACACCCACCGGGGAGCTGTTTTTT. It encodes CASSNAPTPTGELFF.

The V gene is TRBV19, the J gene TRBJ2-2; D is possibly TRBD2 (5 bases). V was shortened by 4 bases and J by 6 bases, with 12 bases between the two germline ends. The V gene's germline CDR1 is LNHDA and CDR2 SQIVND (reference sequence). The CDR3 loop spans 14 amino acids. Here the CDR3 DNA reads TGTGCCAGTAGTACAGACTATCCTGCCGGGGAGCTGTTTTTT. It is translated as CASSTDYPAGELFF.

V is TRBV10-3 and J is TRBJ2-5, with TRBD1 as a possible D gene (6 bases). V shed 5 bases and J shed 3 bases, with 13 bases lying between them. The CDR3 is 14 amino acids. The germline gives CDR1 ENHRY, CDR2 SYGVKD. The CDR3: CAISIGTREETQYF. The CDR3 region has the DNA TGTGCCATCAGTATAGGGACAAGAGAAGAGACCCAGTACTTC.

The chain joins TRBV4-3 to TRBJ1-1; D possibly corresponds to TRBD1 (5 bases). Trimming removed 0 bases at V and 8 bases at J, with 13 bases between. CDR3 length equals 14 residues. The germline gives CDR1 LGHNA, CDR2 YSLEER. DNA for the CDR3: TGCGCCAGCAGCCAAGATTATGACAGACTCGAAGCTTTCTTT. Translating it yields CASSQDYDRLEAFF.

The chain recombines TRBV5-3 with TRBJ2-7; 7 positions match TRBD1. Being an ORF, TRBV5-3 has a function that is uncertain. V lost 1 base and J lost 3; bases outside the gene matches: 16. The CDR3 length is 18 residues. The DNA of the CDR3 is TGTGCCAGAAGCTTGTGTCCGGGACAGTTCCTTTCCGACTACGAGCAGTACTTC. As protein: CARSLCPGQFLSDYEQYF.

This clone was recorded once. This sequence joins TRBV10-3 and TRBJ2-3; 8 bases align to TRBD2. The junction had 15 bases not matched to a gene; V was cut back by 10 bases and J by 0 bases. The CDR3 length is 17 residues. Germline loops: CDR1 ENHRY, CDR2 SYGVKD. CDR3 protein: CATQAVGLADSTDTQYF. Here the CDR3 DNA reads TGTGCCACCCAAGCTGTCGGACTAGCCGATAGCACAGATACGCAGTATTTT.

Here the CDR3 reads CASSSILSGSRYEQYF. For the CDR3, the DNA is TGTGCCAGCAGCTCCATCCTTAGCGGGAGCAGATACGAGCAGTACTTC. The rearrangement links TRBV7-2 to TRBJ2-7; TRBD2 agrees at 9 bases. Unmatched junction bases numbered 11, after V lost 4 bases and J lost 4 bases. The germline gives CDR1 SGHTA, CDR2 FQGNSA. The length of the CDR3 is 16 residues. Filled out from reference TRBV7-2 and TRBJ2-7, the complete variable domain reads GAGVSQSPSNKVTEKGKDVELRCDPISGHTALYWYRQSLGQGLEFLIYFQGNSAPDKSGLPSDRFSAERTGGSVSTLTIQRTQQEDSAVYLCASSSILSGSRYEQYFGPGTRLTVT.

In its sample, this clone was seen once. V and J are TRBV6-6 and TRBJ2-1; tentative D call: TRBD1 (6 bases). This CDR3 has 14 amino acids. The ends were cut back, 4 bases at V and 9 bases at J, with 16 bases in the middle. Germline V lookup: CDR1 MNHNY, CDR2 SVGAGI (reference sequence). The DNA for the CDR3 is TGTGCCAGCAGTTCCTCTCAGGGGATGGGTGAGCAGTTCTTC. Amino acid sequence: CASSSSQGMGEQFF.

The CDR3 coding sequence is TGCGCCAGCAGCCCCCGGGACAGGGGGCGAGACGAGCAGTTCTTC. Its translation: CASSPRDRGRDEQFF. The chain is built from TRBV5-1 and TRBJ2-1, with 12 bases identical to TRBD1. The CDR3 length is 15 residues. CDR1 and CDR2 from the germline V gene are SGHRS and YFSETQ. V shed 4 bases and J 10 bases; nucleotides not matched to a gene: 9.

This chain connects TRBV9 to TRBJ2-1, with TRBD1 identical over 9 bases. This CDR3 comprises 15 residues. With V trimmed by 2 bases and J by 7 bases, 7 bases remained unmatched. The germline V gene encodes CDR1 SGDLS and CDR2 YYNGEE. The CDR3 DNA is TGTGCCAGCAGCGTTACAGGGGGCCTAGAAAATGAGCAGTTCTTC. This encodes CASSVTGGLENEQFF.

V is TRBV4-3 and J is TRBJ2-1; 13 positions match TRBD2. J was trimmed by 5 bases and V by 6 bases; bases with no gene match: 4. The CDR3 spans 15 residues. Germline-derived CDR1 and CDR2 are LGHNA and YSLEER. CDR3 DNA sequence: TGCGCCAGCAGTCAACTAGCGGGAGGGAACAATGAGCAGTTCTTC. Amino acids: CASSQLAGGNNEQFF.

This sequence joins TRBV19 and TRBJ1-5; maybe TRBD1 (6 bases). V lost 3 bases to trimming and J lost 6 bases, with 18 bases between them. The V gene's germline CDR1 is LNHDA and CDR2 SQIVND (reference sequence). The CDR3 length is 16 residues. Here the CDR3 DNA reads TGTGCCAGTAGTATCTACCCAGGGGCGCGGGTTCAGCCCCAGCATTTT. Translating it yields CASSIYPGARVQPQHF.

The V call is TRBV6-5, the J call TRBJ2-5; TRBD2 is a possible D gene (5 bases). The V end was cut by 8 bases, the J end by 1 base, with 8 bases between. Germline assignment: CDR1 MNHEY and CDR2 SVGAGI. CDR3 length: 12 residues. CDR3 DNA: TGTGCCAGCTCTAGCAGCCAAGAGACCCAGTACTTC. Translated, it gives CASSSSQETQYF.

The chain joins TRBV6-2 or TRBV6-3 to TRBJ2-3, with a tentative D call TRBD1 (6 bases). The CDR3 is 18 residues long. Trimming removed 2 bases at V and 2 bases at J, with 20 bases between. Germline lookup yields CDR1 MNHEY and CDR2 SVGEGT. CDR3 protein: CASSYGPQGLGATDTQYF. Here the CDR3 DNA reads TGTGCCAGCAGTTACGGGCCGCAGGGGCTAGGGGCCACAGATACGCAGTATTTT.

The chain links TRBV28 to TRBJ2-5; TRBD1 matches 8 bases. The length of the CDR3 is 17 residues. After removal of 5 bases from V and 2 bases from J, the junction contained 13 bases not matched to a gene. Germline V gene data show CDR1 as MDHEN and CDR2 as SYDVKM. The CDR3 DNA is TGTGCCAGCAGTACTAAAGGACAGGGATTAGGTCAAGAGACCCAGTACTTC. Amino acid sequence: CASSTKGQGLGQETQYF.

J is TRBJ2-5 and V is TRBV7-8, with 7 bases lining up with TRBD1. Looked up from germline, CDR1 is SGHVS and CDR2 is FQNEAQ. The CDR3 is 15 amino acids. Unmatched junction bases numbered 11, after V lost 5 bases and J lost 5 bases. The CDR3 bases are TGTGCCAGCAGCGCCGCCCGACAGGGCCTGGAGACCCAGTACTTC. Its protein is CASSAARQGLETQYF.

The rearrangement uses TRBV28 and TRBJ2-7; tentative D call: TRBD2 (5 bases). Germline V lookup: CDR1 MDHEN, CDR2 SYDVKM. The CDR3 extends over 18 amino acids. Trimming removed 6 bases from V and 0 bases from J, with 24 bases in between. The chain's CDR3 is CASRPNWLSERSSYEQYF. CDR3 DNA: TGTGCCAGCAGACCTAATTGGTTGTCGGAGCGGAGCTCCTACGAGCAGTACTTC.

The CDR3 loop reads CASSFRLASYNEQFF. For the CDR3, the DNA is TGTGCCAGCAGTTTTCGGCTAGCCTCCTACAATGAGCAGTTCTTC. The chain combines TRBV27 with TRBJ2-1; D perhaps matches TRBD2 (5 bases). Germline lookup yields CDR1 MNHEY and CDR2 SMNVEV (reference sequence). V lost 3 bases and J 0 bases, leaving 9 bases between the germline ends. The CDR3 totals 15 residues.

V is TRBV3-1 (or the pseudogene TRBV3-2) and J is TRBJ1-2; 7 nucleotides agree with TRBD1. Germline V gene sequence: CDR1 LGHDT, CDR2 YNNKEL (reference sequence). The CDR3 is 15 amino acids. Trimming at V came to 2 bases and at J to 6 bases, leaving 9 bases not matched to a gene. The CDR3 region is CASSQHVTRGNGYTF. CDR3 nucleotide sequence: TGTGCCAGCAGCCAACACGTGACCAGGGGGAATGGCTACACCTTC.

The CDR3 coding sequence is TGTGCCAGCTCACCCATCGGTAGTCCCGGGGAGCTGTTTTTT. Protein product: CASSPIGSPGELFF. The rearrangement uses TRBV18 and TRBJ2-2; D gene uncertain. CDR1 and CDR2 from the germline V gene are KGHSH and LQKENI. V lost 3 bases and J lost 6, with 11 bases in between. This CDR3 comprises 14 residues.

The chain uses TRBV19 and TRBJ2-7; 9 bases agree with TRBD1. The junction had 9 bases not matched to a gene; V was cut back by 6 bases and J by 3 bases. This CDR3 has 15 amino acids. CDR1 is LNHDA and CDR2 is SQIVND in the germline V gene (reference sequence). The CDR3, as DNA: TGTGCCAGTAGGATCCAGGACAGGGGCAGCTACGAGCAGTACTTC. This translates into CASRIQDRGSYEQYF.

In this sample, this clone turned up a few times. V gene TRBV9 combines with J gene TRBJ2-2; 9 bases fit TRBD2. There are 18 residues in the CDR3. Germline V gene data show CDR1 as SGDLS and CDR2 as YYNGEE. Trimming at V came to 5 bases and at J to 4 bases, leaving 15 bases not matched to a gene. The CDR3 sequence: CASSVGYRASGITGELFF. Written as DNA, the CDR3 is TGTGCCAGCAGTGTGGGATATAGGGCTAGCGGGATCACCGGGGAGCTGTTTTTT. Based on the CDR3 plus reference TRBV9 and TRBJ2-2, the full variable domain is DSGVTQTPKHLITATGQRVTLRCSPRSGDLSVYWYQQSLDQGLQFLIQYYNGEERAKGNILERFSAQQFPDLHSELNLSSLELGDSALYFCASSVGYRASGITGELFFGEGSRLTVL.

This sequence joins TRBV7-9 and TRBJ2-7, with 10 bases lining up with TRBD2. This CDR3 region has 17 residues. V trimming: 4 bases; J trimming: 0 bases; junction bases outside the gene matches: 9. CDR1 is SEHNR and CDR2 is FQNEAQ in the germline V gene (reference sequence). The CDR3 coding sequence is TGTGCCAGCAGCTCCGAAGCCCGGACTAGCGGCTCCTACGAGCAGTACTTC. It translates to CASSSEARTSGSYEQYF.

The rearrangement joins TRBV9 to TRBJ1-5, with a possible D match to TRBD1 (6 bases). This CDR3 comprises 14 residues. Trimming took 0 bases from V and 7 from J, leaving 11 bases between them. Germline CDR1 reads SGDLS; CDR2 reads YYNGEE. CDR3 protein: CASSVDGRGQPQHF. DNA for the CDR3: TGTGCCAGCAGCGTAGACGGCAGGGGACAGCCCCAGCATTTT.

The chain employs TRBV7-2 and TRBJ1-5; 8 bases fit TRBD1. The CDR3 extends over 15 amino acids. Germline CDR1 reads SGHTA; CDR2 reads FQGNSA. V dropped 2 bases and J dropped 2; count of bases not matched to a gene: 2. The CDR3 DNA reads as TGTGCCAGCAGCTTACAGACAGGGGGCAATCAGCCCCAGCATTTT. Protein product: CASSLQTGGNQPQHF.

This rearrangement joins TRBV18 to TRBJ2-7; 7 nucleotides line up with TRBD1. CDR1 is KGHSH, CDR2 LQKENI, per germline. V shed 4 bases, J shed 5 bases, and the junction held 20 bases outside the gene matches. The CDR3 extends over 18 amino acids. The CDR3 spells CASSHHPPFDYQGDEQYF. The DNA for the CDR3 is TGTGCCAGCTCACACCACCCCCCGTTCGACTACCAGGGGGACGAGCAGTACTTC. Together with reference TRBV18 and TRBJ2-7, the CDR3 gives the full variable domain: NAGVMQNPRHLVRRRGQEARLRCSPMKGHSHVYWYRQLPEEGLKFMVYLQKENIIDESGMPKERFSAEFPKEGPSILRIQQVVRGDSAAYFCASSHHPPFDYQGDEQYFGPGTRLTVT.